This entry describes one TCR beta chain. Its specificity is not known. Assay used: immunoSEQ multiplex PCR; TCRdb lists only in-frame clones, some missing. The sample lists more than 85,000 clones, about 83% occurring once. The data belong to a study of glioma-infiltrating T cells after dendritic cell vaccination. Background on the study: Treatment, given 2003 to 2012, was autologous tumor lysate-pulsed dendritic cell vaccination. The study, taken as a whole, reports: No direct clonality-survival link was found; a diverse polyclonal response may matter.

The source of this sequence is a human donor with glioblastoma. The sequencing used blood, collected before dendritic cell vaccination.

The CDR3 is CASSEAPGVYGYTF. The CDR3 nucleotides read TGTGCCAGCAGTGAAGCGCCGGGAGTCTATGGCTACACCTTC. This rearrangement joins TRBV2 to TRBJ1-2, with D hard to call. This CDR3 comprises 14 residues. Germline-derived CDR1 and CDR2 are SNHLY and FYNNEI. The V end lost 0 bases, the J end lost 4 bases, and 9 bases lay between the germline ends. Drawing the rest from reference TRBV2 and TRBJ1-2, the complete variable domain is EPEVTQTPSHQVTQMGQEVILRCVPISNHLYFYWYRQILGQKVEFLVSFYNNEISEKSEIFDDQFSVERPDGSNFTLKIRSTKLEDSAMYFCASSEAPGVYGYTFGSGTRLTVV.